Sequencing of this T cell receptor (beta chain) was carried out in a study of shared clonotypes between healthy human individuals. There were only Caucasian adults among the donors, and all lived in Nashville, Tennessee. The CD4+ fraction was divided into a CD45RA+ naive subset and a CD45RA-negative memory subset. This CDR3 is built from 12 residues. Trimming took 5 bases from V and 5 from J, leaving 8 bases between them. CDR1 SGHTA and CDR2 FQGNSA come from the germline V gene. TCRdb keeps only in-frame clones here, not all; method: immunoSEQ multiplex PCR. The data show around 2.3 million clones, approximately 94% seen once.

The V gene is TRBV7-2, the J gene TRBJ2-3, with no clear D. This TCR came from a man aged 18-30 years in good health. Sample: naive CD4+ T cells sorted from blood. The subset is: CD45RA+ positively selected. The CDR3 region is CASSVDLDTQYF. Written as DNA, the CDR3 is TGTGCCAGCAGCGTCGACTTAGATACGCAGTATTTT.